The T cell receptor (beta chain) under discussion was sequenced for a study of blood T cell repertoires in COVID-19. Study information: Nucleic acid was either cDNA or gDNA, and it came from T cells, B-cell-depleted T cells, or PBMCs.

The repertoire was sequenced with immunoSEQ multiplex PCR; TCRdb's copy has only in-frame clones and lacks some. The table shows a few hundred thousand clones, with around 90% occurring only once. The clonotype was recovered from a person between 18 and 35 years old with COVID-19, enrolled during active disease. The sequencing sample was made of peripheral blood.

The CDR3 spells CASSSTGGYEQYF. CDR3 DNA sequence: TGTGCCAGCAGCTCGACAGGGGGCTACGAGCAGTACTTC. V and J are TRBV11-2 and TRBJ2-7, with 9 bases identical to TRBD1. Germline V gene sequence: CDR1 SGHAT, CDR2 FQNNGV. Losses at the gene ends were 4 bases for V and 3 bases for J; bases not matched to a gene: 1. CDR3 length equals 13 residues.